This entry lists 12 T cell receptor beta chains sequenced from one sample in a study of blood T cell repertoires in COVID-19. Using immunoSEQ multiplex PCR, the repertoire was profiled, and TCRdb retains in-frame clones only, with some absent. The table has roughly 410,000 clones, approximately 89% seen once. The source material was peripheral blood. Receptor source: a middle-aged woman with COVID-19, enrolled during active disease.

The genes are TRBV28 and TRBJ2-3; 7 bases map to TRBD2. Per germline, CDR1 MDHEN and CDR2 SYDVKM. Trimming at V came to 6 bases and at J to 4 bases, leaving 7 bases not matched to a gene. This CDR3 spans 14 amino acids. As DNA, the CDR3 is TGTGCCAGCAGACGACTAGCTGACGCAGATACGCAGTATTTT. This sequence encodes CASRRLADADTQYF.

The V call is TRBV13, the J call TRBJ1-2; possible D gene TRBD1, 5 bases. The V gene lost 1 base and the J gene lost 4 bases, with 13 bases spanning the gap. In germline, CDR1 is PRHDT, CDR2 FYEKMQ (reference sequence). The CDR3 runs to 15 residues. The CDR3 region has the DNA TGTGCCAGCAGCTTAGTAAGGGGAACGGCCTATGGCTACACCTTC. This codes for CASSLVRGTAYGYTF.

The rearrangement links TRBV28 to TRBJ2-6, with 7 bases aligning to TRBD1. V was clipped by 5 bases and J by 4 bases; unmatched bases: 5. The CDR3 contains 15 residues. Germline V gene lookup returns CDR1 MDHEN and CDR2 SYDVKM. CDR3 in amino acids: CASSLRGTGANVLTF. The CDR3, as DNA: TGTGCCAGCAGTCTCAGGGGGACCGGGGCCAACGTCCTGACTTTC.

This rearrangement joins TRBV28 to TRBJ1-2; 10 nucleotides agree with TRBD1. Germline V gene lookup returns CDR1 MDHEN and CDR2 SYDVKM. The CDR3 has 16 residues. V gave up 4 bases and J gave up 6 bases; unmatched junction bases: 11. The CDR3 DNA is TGTGCCAGCAGTTCGGCTGACAGGGGGCGATTTAATGGCTACACCTTC. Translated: CASSSADRGRFNGYTF.

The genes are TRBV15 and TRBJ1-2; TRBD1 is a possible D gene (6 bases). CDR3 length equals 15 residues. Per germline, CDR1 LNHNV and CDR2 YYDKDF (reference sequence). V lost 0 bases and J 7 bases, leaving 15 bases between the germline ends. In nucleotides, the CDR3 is TGTGCCACCAGCAGAGACCTAAGACAGGCTGCTGGCTACACCTTC. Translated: CATSRDLRQAAGYTF.

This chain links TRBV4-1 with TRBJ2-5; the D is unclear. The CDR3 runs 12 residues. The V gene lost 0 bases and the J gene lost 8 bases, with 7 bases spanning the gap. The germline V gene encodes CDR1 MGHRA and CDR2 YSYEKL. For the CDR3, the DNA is TGCGCCAGCAGCCAAGATCCGGTAACCCAGTACTTC. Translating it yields CASSQDPVTQYF.

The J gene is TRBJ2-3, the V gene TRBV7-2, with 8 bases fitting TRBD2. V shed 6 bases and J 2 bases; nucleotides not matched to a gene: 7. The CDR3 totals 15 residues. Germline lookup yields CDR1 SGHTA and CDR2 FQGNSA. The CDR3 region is CASSPAGAYTDTQYF. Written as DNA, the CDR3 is TGTGCCAGCAGTCCAGCGGGGGCTTACACAGATACGCAGTATTTT.

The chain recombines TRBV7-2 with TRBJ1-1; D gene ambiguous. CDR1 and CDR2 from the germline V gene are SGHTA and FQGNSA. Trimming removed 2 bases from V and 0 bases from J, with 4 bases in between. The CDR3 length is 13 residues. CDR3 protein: CASSLQMNTEAFF. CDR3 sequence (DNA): TGTGCCAGCAGCTTACAGATGAACACTGAAGCTTTCTTT.

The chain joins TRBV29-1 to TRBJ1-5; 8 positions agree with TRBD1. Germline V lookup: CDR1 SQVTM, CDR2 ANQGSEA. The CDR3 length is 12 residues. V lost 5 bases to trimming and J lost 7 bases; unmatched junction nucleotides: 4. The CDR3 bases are TGCAGCGTTACGACAGGGGACCAGCCCCAGCATTTT. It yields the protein CSVTTGDQPQHF. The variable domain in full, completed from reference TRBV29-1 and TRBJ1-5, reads SAVISQKPSRDICQRGTSLTIQCQVDSQVTMMFWYRQQPGQSLTLIATANQGSEATYESGFVIDKFPISRPNLTFSTLTVSNMSPEDSSIYLCSVTTGDQPQHFGDGTRLSIL.

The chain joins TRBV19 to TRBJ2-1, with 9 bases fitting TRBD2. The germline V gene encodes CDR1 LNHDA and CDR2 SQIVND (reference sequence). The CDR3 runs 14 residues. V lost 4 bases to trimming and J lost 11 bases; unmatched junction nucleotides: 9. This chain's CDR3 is CASSKRREGVQQFF. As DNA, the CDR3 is TGTGCCAGTAGTAAACGGCGGGAGGGAGTACAGCAGTTCTTC.

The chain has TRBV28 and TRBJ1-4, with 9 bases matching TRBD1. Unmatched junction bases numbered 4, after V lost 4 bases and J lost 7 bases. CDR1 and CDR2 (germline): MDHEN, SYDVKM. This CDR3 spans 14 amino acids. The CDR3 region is CASSSPGQGEKLFF. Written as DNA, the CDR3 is TGTGCCAGCAGTTCGCCGGGACAGGGTGAAAAACTGTTTTTT. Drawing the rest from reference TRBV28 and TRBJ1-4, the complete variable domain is DVKVTQSSRYLVKRTGEKVFLECVQDMDHENMFWYRQDPGLGLRLIYFSYDVKMKEKGDIPEGYSVSREKKERFSLILESASTNQTSMYLCASSSPGQGEKLFFGSGTQLSVL.

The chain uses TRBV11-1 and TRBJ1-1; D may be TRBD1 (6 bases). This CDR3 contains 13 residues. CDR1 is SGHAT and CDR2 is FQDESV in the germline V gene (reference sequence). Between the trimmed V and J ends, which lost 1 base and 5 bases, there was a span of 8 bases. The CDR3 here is CASSLVQGTEAFF. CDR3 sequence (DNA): TGTGCCAGCAGCTTAGTACAGGGAACTGAAGCTTTCTTT.